The clone carrying this TCR beta chain was picked up one time. What it binds is unknown. V lost 5 bases, J lost 4 bases, and 7 bases stayed unmatched. CDR3 size: 15 residues. CDR1 is PRHDT, CDR2 FYEKMQ, per germline (reference sequence). This sample was taken from a study of T cell responses to AZD1222 COVID-19 vaccine. General study results and limits: Repertoires were sampled only after the peak T cell response. Reports indicate that nearly half of spike-specific TCRs are directed at unmutated variant regions.

Second-dose timings of about 4 or about 12 weeks were pooled. Clones were read by immunoSEQ multiplex PCR, and TCRdb kept only the in-frame ones, dropping some. The top ten hold 8.5% to 9% of the sample, which has about 18,000 clones, nearly 90% seen once. V and J are TRBV13 and TRBJ2-3; 9 bases match TRBD1. The origin of this receptor is an adult who received the AZD1222 COVID-19 vaccine. Material: peripheral blood, obtained 28 days after the second AZD1222 dose. This CDR3 is CASSHRGRRADTQYF. In DNA form, the CDR3 reads TGTGCCAGCAGCCACAGGGGGCGGCGGGCAGATACGCAGTATTTT.